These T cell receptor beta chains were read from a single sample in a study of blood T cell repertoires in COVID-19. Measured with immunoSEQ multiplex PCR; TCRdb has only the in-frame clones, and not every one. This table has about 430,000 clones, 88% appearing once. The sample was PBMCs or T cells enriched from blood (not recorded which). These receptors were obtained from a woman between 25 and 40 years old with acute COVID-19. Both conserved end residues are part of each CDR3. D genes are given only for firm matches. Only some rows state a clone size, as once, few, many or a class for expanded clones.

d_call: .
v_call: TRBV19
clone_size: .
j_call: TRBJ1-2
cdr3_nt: TGTGCCAGTAGTGTGGACATGAACTGGTATGGCTACACCTTC
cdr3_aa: CASSVDMNWYGYTF

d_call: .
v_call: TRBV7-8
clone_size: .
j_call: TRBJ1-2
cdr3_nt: TGTGCCAGCAGCTTGCCCAGGGATGGCTACACCTTC
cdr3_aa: CASSLPRDGYTF

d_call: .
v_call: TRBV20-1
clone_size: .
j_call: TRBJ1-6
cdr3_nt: TGCAGTGCTAGTCGCCCTAACTCACCCCTCCACTTT
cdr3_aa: CSASRPNSPLHF

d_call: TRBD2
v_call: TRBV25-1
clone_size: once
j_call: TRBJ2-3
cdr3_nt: TGTGCCAGCATCGGGAGGGGAAGGACAGATACGCAGTATTTT
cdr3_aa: CASIGRGRTDTQYF

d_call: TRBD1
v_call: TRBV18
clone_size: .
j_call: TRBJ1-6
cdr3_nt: TGTGCCAGCTCACCAGAAGGGACAGTTAATTCACCCCTCCACTTT
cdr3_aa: CASSPEGTVNSPLHF

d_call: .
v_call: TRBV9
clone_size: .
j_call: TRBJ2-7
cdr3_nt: TGTGCCAGCAGCGTGGGGGCAGGAATCTACGAGCAGTACTTC
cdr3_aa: CASSVGAGIYEQYF

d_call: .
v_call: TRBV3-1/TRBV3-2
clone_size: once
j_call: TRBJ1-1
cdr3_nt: TGTGCCAGCAGCCAAGTCTTCGGCACTGAAGCTTTCTTT
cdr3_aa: CASSQVFGTEAFF

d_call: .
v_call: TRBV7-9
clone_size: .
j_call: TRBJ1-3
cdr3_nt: TGTGCCAGCAGCTTAGAAGTGCCTCGGGGAAACACCATATATTTT
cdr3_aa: CASSLEVPRGNTIYF

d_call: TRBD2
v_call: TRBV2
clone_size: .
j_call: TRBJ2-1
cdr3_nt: TGTGCCAGCAGTGAAGGGGTAGCGGGGTACAATGAGCAGTTCTTC
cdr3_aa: CASSEGVAGYNEQFF

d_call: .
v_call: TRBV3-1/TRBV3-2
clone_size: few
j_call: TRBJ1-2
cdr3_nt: TGTGCCAGCAGCCAGGCGGAAGCGGGGGGCTACACCTTC
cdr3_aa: CASSQAEAGGYTF

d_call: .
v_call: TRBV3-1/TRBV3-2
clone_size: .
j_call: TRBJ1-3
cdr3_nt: TGTGCCAGCAGCCCTAGACCCGACACCATATATTTT
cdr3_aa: CASSPRPDTIYF

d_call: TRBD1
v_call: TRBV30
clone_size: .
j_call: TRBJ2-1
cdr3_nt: TGTGCCTGGAGTAGAGGGACAGGATGGAATGAGCAGTTCTTC
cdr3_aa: CAWSRGTGWNEQFF

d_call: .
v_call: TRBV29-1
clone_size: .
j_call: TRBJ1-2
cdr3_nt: TGCAGCGTATTCTCACAGGCCTACTACACCTTC
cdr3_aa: CSVFSQAYYTF

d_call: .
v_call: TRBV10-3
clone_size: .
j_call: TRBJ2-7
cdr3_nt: TGTGCCATCAGTGATACCTACGAGCAGTACTTC
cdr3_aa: CAISDTYEQYF

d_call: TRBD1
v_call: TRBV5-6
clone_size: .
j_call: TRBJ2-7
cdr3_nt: TGTGCCAGCAGCTTGGGGACAGGTACGTTTGAGCAGTACTTC
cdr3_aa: CASSLGTGTFEQYF

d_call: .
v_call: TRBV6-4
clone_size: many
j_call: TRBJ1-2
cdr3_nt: TGTGCCAGCAGTGACTCCCACGGGGAAGGGCGAGGCTACACCTTC
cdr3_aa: CASSDSHGEGRGYTF

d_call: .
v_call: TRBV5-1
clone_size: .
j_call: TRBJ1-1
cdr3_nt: TGCGCCAGCAGGGAGACTGAAGCTTTCTTT
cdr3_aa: CASRETEAFF

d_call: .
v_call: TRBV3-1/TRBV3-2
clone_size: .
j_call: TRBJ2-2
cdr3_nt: TGTGCCAGCAGCCAGAGATCCGGGGAGCTGTTTTTT
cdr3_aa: CASSQRSGELFF

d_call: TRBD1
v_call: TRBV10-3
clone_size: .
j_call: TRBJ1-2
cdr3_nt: TGTGCCATCAGTGGACAAGGGGACAGGGATTATGGCTACACCTTC
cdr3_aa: CAISGQGDRDYGYTF

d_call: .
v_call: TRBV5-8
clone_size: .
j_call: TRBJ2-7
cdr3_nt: TGTGCCAGCAGCTTGGTACTGTCTACCTACGAGCAGTACTTC
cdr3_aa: CASSLVLSTYEQYF

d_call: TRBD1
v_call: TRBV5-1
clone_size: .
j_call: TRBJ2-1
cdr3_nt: TGCGCCAGCAGCTTGGCCCAGGGGGTCGTGAATGAGCAGTTCTTC
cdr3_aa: CASSLAQGVVNEQFF

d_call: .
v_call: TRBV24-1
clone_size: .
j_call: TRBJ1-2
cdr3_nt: TGTGCCACCAGAGGGGAGGGGAACCAAGGCTACACCTTC
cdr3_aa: CATRGEGNQGYTF

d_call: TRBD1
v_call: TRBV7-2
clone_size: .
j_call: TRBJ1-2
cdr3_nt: TGTGCCAGCAGCTTAGCCCGACAGGGAAACTATGGCTACACCTTC
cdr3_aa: CASSLARQGNYGYTF

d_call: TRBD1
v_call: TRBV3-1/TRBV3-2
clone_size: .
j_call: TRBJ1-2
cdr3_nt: TGTGCCAGCAGCCAAGCCGACAGGGGGCATGGCTACACCTTC
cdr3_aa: CASSQADRGHGYTF

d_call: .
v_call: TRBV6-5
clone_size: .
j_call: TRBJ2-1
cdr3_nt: TGTGCCAGCACCCCGGCGGTCTACAATGAGCAGTTCTTC
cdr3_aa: CASTPAVYNEQFF

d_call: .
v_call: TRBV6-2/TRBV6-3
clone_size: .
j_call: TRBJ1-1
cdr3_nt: TGTGCCAGCAGTTATTGGGGATCGGGAACTGAAGCTTTCTTT
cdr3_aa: CASSYWGSGTEAFF

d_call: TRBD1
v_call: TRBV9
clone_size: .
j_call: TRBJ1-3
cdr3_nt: TGTGCCAGCAGCGGGGACAGGGGGCCCGTGAGCTCTGGAAACACCATATATTTT
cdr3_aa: CASSGDRGPVSSGNTIYF

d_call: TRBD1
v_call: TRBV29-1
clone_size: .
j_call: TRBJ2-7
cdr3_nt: TGCAGCGTCTTACCGGGACAGGGCTACGAGCAGTACTTC
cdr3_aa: CSVLPGQGYEQYF

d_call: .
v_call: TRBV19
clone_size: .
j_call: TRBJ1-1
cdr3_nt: TGTGCCAGTAGTCCTCTTTTCGAGGGCACTGAAGCTTTCTTT
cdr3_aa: CASSPLFEGTEAFF

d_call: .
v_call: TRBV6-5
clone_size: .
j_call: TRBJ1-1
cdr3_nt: TGTGCCAGCAGCCTCGGTCCGAACACTGAAGCTTTCTTT
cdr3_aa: CASSLGPNTEAFF

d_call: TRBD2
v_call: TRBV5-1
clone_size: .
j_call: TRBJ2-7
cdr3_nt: TGCGCCAGCAGCATGAGCGTAGCGGGGGGATCCTACGAGCAGTACTTC
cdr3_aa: CASSMSVAGGSYEQYF

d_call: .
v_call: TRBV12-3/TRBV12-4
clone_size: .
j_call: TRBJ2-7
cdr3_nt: TGTGCCAGCAGTTGGAGAGGGACCTACGAGCAGTACTTC
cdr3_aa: CASSWRGTYEQYF

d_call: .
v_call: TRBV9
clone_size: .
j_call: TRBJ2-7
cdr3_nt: TGTGCCAGCAGCGTAGGCCCCGGGGAGGACGAGCAGTACTTC
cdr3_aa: CASSVGPGEDEQYF

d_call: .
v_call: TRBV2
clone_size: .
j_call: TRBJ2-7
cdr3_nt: TGTGCCAGCTGCGGACAGAGCTACGAGCAGTACTTC
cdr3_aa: CASCGQSYEQYF

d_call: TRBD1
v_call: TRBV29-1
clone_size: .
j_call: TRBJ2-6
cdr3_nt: TGCAGCGCTACAGGGGGCGACTCTGGGGCCAACGTCCTGACTTTC
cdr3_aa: CSATGGDSGANVLTF

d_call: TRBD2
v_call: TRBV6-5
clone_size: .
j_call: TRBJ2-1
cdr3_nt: TGTGCCAGCAAGGGCCTAGCGGGGGGGAGGCGGTTCTTC
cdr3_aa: CASKGLAGGRRFF

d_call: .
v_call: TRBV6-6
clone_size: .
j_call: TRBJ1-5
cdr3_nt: TGTGCCAGCAGTTACAGCGACAGATTCATCAATCAGCCCCAGCATTTT
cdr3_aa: CASSYSDRFINQPQHF

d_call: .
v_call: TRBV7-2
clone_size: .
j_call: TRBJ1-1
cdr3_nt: TGTGCCAGCAGTCCCCGGGGGGGTCTTACTGAAGCTTTCTTT
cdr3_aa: CASSPRGGLTEAFF

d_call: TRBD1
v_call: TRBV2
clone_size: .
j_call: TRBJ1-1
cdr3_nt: TGTGCCAGCAGTGATAGGGACAGACCGAACACTGAAGCTTTCTTT
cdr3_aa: CASSDRDRPNTEAFF

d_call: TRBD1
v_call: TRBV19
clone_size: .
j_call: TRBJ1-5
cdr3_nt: TGTGCCAGTACCACCAGACAGGGGGAGATGGAGCCCCAGCATTTT
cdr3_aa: CASTTRQGEMEPQHF

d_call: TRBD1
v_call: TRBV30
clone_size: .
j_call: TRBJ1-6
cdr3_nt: TGTGCCTGGAGGGACAGGTCGGCTTCACCCCTCCACTTT
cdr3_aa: CAWRDRSASPLHF

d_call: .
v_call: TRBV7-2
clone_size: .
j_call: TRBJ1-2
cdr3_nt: TGTGCCAGCAGCTTAGTTCCGACGGACAACAACTATGGCTACACCTTC
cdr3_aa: CASSLVPTDNNYGYTF

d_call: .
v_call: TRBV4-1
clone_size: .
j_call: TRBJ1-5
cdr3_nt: TGCGCCAGCAGCCAAGGGGGGCGCGATCAGCCCCAGCATTTT
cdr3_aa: CASSQGGRDQPQHF

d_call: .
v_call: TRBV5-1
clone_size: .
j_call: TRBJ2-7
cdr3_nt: TGCGCCAGCAGCTTGGAGGACCAGAACAGGAGACTTTACGAGCAGTACTTC
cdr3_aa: CASSLEDQNRRLYEQYF

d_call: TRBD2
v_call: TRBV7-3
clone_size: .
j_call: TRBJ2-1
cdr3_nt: TGTGCCAGCAATGACGGGGGGGCCAATGAGCAGTTCTTC
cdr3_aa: CASNDGGANEQFF

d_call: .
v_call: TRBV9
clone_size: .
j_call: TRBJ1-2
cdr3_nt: TGTGCCAGCAGCCTCTCCGGGGTGGACTATGGCTACACCTTC
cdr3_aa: CASSLSGVDYGYTF

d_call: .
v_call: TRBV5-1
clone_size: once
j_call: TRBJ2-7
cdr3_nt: TGCGCCAGCAGCTCGGACAGCTACCTCTACGAGCAGTACTTC
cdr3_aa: CASSSDSYLYEQYF

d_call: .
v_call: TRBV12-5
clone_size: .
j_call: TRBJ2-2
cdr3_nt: TGTGCTAGTGGTTTGGGACAGGCCCCGAACACCGGGGAGCTGTTTTTT
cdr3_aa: CASGLGQAPNTGELFF

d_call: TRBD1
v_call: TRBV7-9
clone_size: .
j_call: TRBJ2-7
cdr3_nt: TGTGCCAGCAGCCCCCCCAGGGGACAGGGGTACGAGCAGTACTTC
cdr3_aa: CASSPPRGQGYEQYF

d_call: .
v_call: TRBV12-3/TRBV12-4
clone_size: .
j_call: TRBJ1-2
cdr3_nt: TGTGCCAGCTCGGGACAAGACTATGGCTACACCTTC
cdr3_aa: CASSGQDYGYTF

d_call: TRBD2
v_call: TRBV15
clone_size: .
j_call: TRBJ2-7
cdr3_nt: TGTGCCACCAGCAGAGATAAAGTGCGACTAGCGGGGAGGGACGAGCAGTACTTC
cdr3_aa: CATSRDKVRLAGRDEQYF